The 15 T cell receptor beta chains below all came from one sample that was sequenced in a study of early stage breast cancer tumors. The method was immunoSEQ multiplex PCR; TCRdb's version includes in-frame clones alone and lacks a portion of them. The table has 25,000 to 35,000 clones, roughly three fifths seen once. The material sequenced was breast tumor tissue. All receptors come from a person in their fifties or sixties with breast cancer.

This clone was seen more than once but under ten times. V gene TRBV19 combines with J gene TRBJ1-5; D remains ambiguous. This CDR3 has 14 amino acids. Germline values: CDR1 LNHDA, CDR2 SQIVND (reference sequence). The V end was cut by 7 bases, the J end by 1 base, with 11 bases between. Here the CDR3 reads CASKRASSNQPQHF. CDR3 DNA sequence: TGTGCCAGTAAAAGGGCGTCGAGCAATCAGCCCCAGCATTTT.

The J gene is TRBJ1-5, the V gene TRBV19, with D perhaps TRBD1 (6 bases). The CDR3 runs to 13 residues. Deletions cut 3 bases from V and 6 bases from J, with 9 bases between. Per germline, CDR1 LNHDA and CDR2 SQIVND (reference sequence). The CDR3 DNA reads TGTGCCAGTAGTATGGGCAGGGGTCAGCCCCAGCATTTT. It is translated as CASSMGRGQPQHF.

CDR3 in DNA: TGTGCCAGCAGCTTAAGGGACAGGGGGAATGAAAAACTGTTTTTT. Translated: CASSLRDRGNEKLFF. This rearrangement joins TRBV7-2 to TRBJ1-4, with TRBD1 identical over 11 bases. Germline values: CDR1 SGHTA, CDR2 FQGNSA. V lost 2 bases to trimming and J lost 5 bases; unmatched junction nucleotides: 1. This CDR3 region has 15 residues.

This clone was observed a few times. The genes are TRBV2 and TRBJ1-1, with D unclear. This CDR3 spans 13 amino acids. Trimming pared 1 base from V and 0 bases from J, leaving 3 bases between. CDR1 and CDR2 (germline): SNHLY, FYNNEI. The CDR3 sequence: CASSEDLNTEAFF. The CDR3 region has the DNA TGTGCCAGCAGTGAAGACTTGAACACTGAAGCTTTCTTT.

The chain joins TRBV30 to TRBJ1-5; D uncertain. V was pared by 0 bases and J by 0 bases, with 18 bases between. The CDR3 covers 18 residues. Germline CDR1 and CDR2: GTSNPN and SVGIG (reference sequence). CDR3 in DNA: TGTGCCTGGAGTGTATCGCAGATTGCCCTCAATAGCAATCAGCCCCAGCATTTT. This sequence encodes CAWSVSQIALNSNQPQHF.

This sequence joins TRBV7-6 and TRBJ2-3, with D maybe TRBD2 (6 bases). The CDR3 totals 13 residues. V was clipped by 4 bases and J by 4 bases, with 9 bases between them. Germline-derived CDR1 and CDR2 are SGHVS and FNYEAQ. The CDR3 loop is CASSSRGADTQYF. The CDR3 nucleotides are TGTGCCAGCAGCTCGCGGGGAGCAGATACGCAGTATTTT.

This clone is medium-sized within its sample. V gene TRBV19 combines with J gene TRBJ2-7, with D possibly TRBD1 on 6 matching bases. Trimming removed 5 bases at V and 3 bases at J, with 14 bases between. The CDR3 has 14 amino acids. Germline CDR1 reads LNHDA; CDR2 reads SQIVND (reference sequence). The CDR3 DNA follows: TGTGCCAGTAGTTCGTTTGGGGGCCTCTACGAGCAGTACTTC. Protein sequence: CASSSFGGLYEQYF.

In its sample, this clone was seen once. The chain has TRBV6-5 and TRBJ2-1, with D perhaps TRBD1 or TRBD2 (5 bases each). CDR1 is MNHEY, CDR2 SVGAGI, per germline. V gave up 2 bases and J gave up 8 bases, with 13 bases separating them. The length of the CDR3 is 14 residues. As DNA, the CDR3 is TGTGCCAGCAGTTACCTTCGTCAGGGAGATGAGCAGTTCTTC. Translating it yields CASSYLRQGDEQFF.

This clone is termed medium-sized. The V and J genes are TRBV7-8 and TRBJ1-2; D possibly corresponds to TRBD1 (6 bases). Trimming left V 7 bases short and J 12 bases short, with 18 bases between. The CDR3 spans 12 residues. In germline, CDR1 is SGHVS, CDR2 FQNEAQ. The CDR3 nucleotides read TGTGCCAGCACCCACCTTGCTAGGGGGGACACCTTC. The encoded protein is CASTHLARGDTF.

The rearrangement uses TRBV7-2 and TRBJ1-1; D remains unclear. The V gene lost 1 base and the J gene lost 5 bases, with 11 bases spanning the gap. Per the germline V gene, CDR1 is SGHTA and CDR2 is FQGNSA. The CDR3 extends over 14 amino acids. The DNA of the CDR3 is TGTGCCAGCAGCTTAGTACTCGGAGGGACTGAAGCTTTCTTT. It specifies CASSLVLGGTEAFF.

The genes are TRBV7-2 and TRBJ2-3, with D uncertain. Trimming took 2 bases from V and 3 from J, leaving 9 bases between them. This CDR3 has 14 residues. Looked up from germline, CDR1 is SGHTA and CDR2 is FQGNSA. For the CDR3, the DNA is TGTGCCAGCAGCTTAACTGGATTAACAGATACGCAGTATTTT. Protein sequence: CASSLTGLTDTQYF.

The gene calls are TRBV19 and TRBJ1-1, with D unclear. The CDR3 sequence is 15 residues long. Germline assignment: CDR1 LNHDA and CDR2 SQIVND (reference sequence). The V end lost 0 bases, the J end lost 5 bases, and 13 bases lay between the germline ends. CDR3 sequence reads: CASSIDQTPVTEAFF. The CDR3 nucleotides read TGTGCCAGTAGTATAGACCAGACACCGGTGACTGAAGCTTTCTTT.

The gene calls are TRBV6-5 and TRBJ2-1; D ambiguous. In germline, CDR1 is MNHEY, CDR2 SVGAGI. CDR3 length: 12 residues. Trimming cost V 8 bases and J 5 bases, with 10 bases left between them. The CDR3 reads CASRAANNEQFF. CDR3 sequence (DNA): TGTGCCAGCCGGGCCGCTAACAATGAGCAGTTCTTC.

This chain joins TRBV9 and TRBJ2-1; 8 bases agree with TRBD2. CDR3 size: 16 residues. Germline V gene sequence: CDR1 SGDLS, CDR2 YYNGEE. The J segment lost 3 bases and the V segment lost 0 bases, leaving 5 bases of the junction unmatched. The CDR3 nucleotides read TGTGCCAGCAGCGTAGAGAATAGCGGGATCTACAATGAGCAGTTCTTC. Protein product: CASSVENSGIYNEQFF.

The chain has TRBV2 and TRBJ2-5; D unclear. V gave up 8 bases and J gave up 5 bases, with 9 bases separating them. CDR3 size: 11 residues. Germline assignment: CDR1 SNHLY and CDR2 FYNNEI. The CDR3 protein is CASSNGETQYF. The CDR3 coding sequence is TGTGCCAGCTCGAACGGGGAGACCCAGTACTTC. Full variable domain (outside the CDR3, taken from reference TRBV2 and TRBJ2-5): EPEVTQTPSHQVTQMGQEVILRCVPISNHLYFYWYRQILGQKVEFLVSFYNNEISEKSEIFDDQFSVERPDGSNFTLKIRSTKLEDSAMYFCASSNGETQYFGPGTRLLVL.